This entry lists 26 T cell receptor beta chains sequenced from one sample in a study of T cell changes during pregnancy in multiple sclerosis. TCRdb's copy holds only in-frame clones and misses some; the assay was immunoSEQ multiplex PCR. The sample carries over 20,000 clones, more than 75% recorded once. The source was CD8+ T cells from peripheral blood mononuclear cells, collected before pregnancy. The receptors were sampled from a female donor with multiple sclerosis, enrolled in a pregnancy study.

V gene TRBV27 combines with J gene TRBJ1-5; D unclear. Germline values: CDR1 MNHEY, CDR2 SMNVEV (reference sequence). V was clipped by 5 bases and J by 6 bases, with 14 bases between them. The CDR3 consists of 14 residues. In DNA, the CDR3 is TGTGCCAGCAGTCTGTCGTGGGAGAGTCAGCCCCAGCATTTT. It specifies CASSLSWESQPQHF.

The gene calls are TRBV7-9 and TRBJ2-7; a weak D match, TRBD1 (6 bases). The CDR3 spans 13 residues. In germline, CDR1 is SEHNR, CDR2 FQNEAQ (reference sequence). The V and J ends lost 0 bases and 5 bases respectively, with 8 bases between them. CDR3 sequence reads: CASSLARTDEQYF. The CDR3 coding sequence is TGTGCCAGCAGCTTAGCCCGGACAGACGAGCAGTACTTC.

CDR3: CASSEGGGSQATQYF. The CDR3 DNA reads TGTGCCAGCAGCGAAGGAGGCGGGTCTCAGGCTACGCAGTATTTT. This chain links TRBV6-4 with TRBJ2-3, with D possibly matching TRBD2 (5 bases). The V end lost 6 bases, the J end lost 8 bases, and 21 bases lay between the germline ends. The length of the CDR3 is 15 residues. The V gene's germline CDR1 is MRHNA and CDR2 SNTAGT.

The rearrangement links TRBV6-5 to TRBJ2-7, with TRBD2 identical over 14 bases. The germline V gene encodes CDR1 MNHEY and CDR2 SVGAGI. V lost 4 bases to trimming and J lost 8 bases; unmatched junction nucleotides: 4. The CDR3 runs 14 residues. Written as DNA, the CDR3 is TGTGCCAGCAGTTTAGGGACTAGCGGGAGTCAGCAGTACTTC. Translated: CASSLGTSGSQQYF.

This rearrangement joins TRBV2 to TRBJ2-1, with D perhaps matching TRBD1 (6 bases). V shed 6 bases and J shed 2 bases, with 20 bases lying between them. The CDR3 spans 17 residues. Looked up from germline, CDR1 is SNHLY and CDR2 is FYNNEI. The CDR3 region has the DNA TGTGCCAGCAGAGAGATACAGGGAAGGAGACCCTACAATGAGCAGTTCTTC. Its translation: CASREIQGRRPYNEQFF.

This clone was detected only a few times. The V gene is TRBV6-1, the J gene TRBJ1-6; D ambiguous. V dropped 6 bases and J dropped 5 bases, with 11 bases sitting between them. CDR3 length: 14 amino acids. Germline loops: CDR1 MNHNS, CDR2 SASEGT. As DNA, the CDR3 is TGTGCCAGCAGCTCCCGTCCGGATAATTCACCCCTCCACTTT. Its protein is CASSSRPDNSPLHF.

This chain uses TRBV11-2 with TRBJ2-1; 9 bases fit TRBD2. This CDR3 has 17 amino acids. Losses at the gene ends were 3 bases for V and 6 bases for J; bases not matched to a gene: 12. CDR1 and CDR2 (germline): SGHAT, FQNNGV. DNA of the CDR3: TGTGCCAGCAGCTTCGGTAACCTAGCGGGATTCAGCAATGAGCAGTTCTTC. This translates into CASSFGNLAGFSNEQFF.

By proportion, this clone is medium-sized (0.01 to 0.1%). The chain employs TRBV10-1 and TRBJ2-3, with D maybe TRBD2 (6 bases). The germline V gene encodes CDR1 WNHNN and CDR2 SYGVQD (reference sequence). This CDR3 contains 11 residues. Trimming stripped 8 bases from V and 5 bases from J, with 8 bases between. In DNA, the CDR3 is TGCGCCAGCCGAGCGGGAGATACGCAGTATTTT. Its protein product is CASRAGDTQYF.

The chain employs TRBV30 and TRBJ2-5; possible D gene TRBD1, 6 bases. The length of the CDR3 is 15 residues. CDR1 and CDR2 from the germline V gene are GTSNPN and SVGIG (reference sequence). The V gene lost 5 bases and the J gene lost 1 base, with 17 bases spanning the gap. The CDR3, as DNA: TGTGCCTGGGACCGAGACAGGCCTCGCCAAGAGACCCAGTACTTC. Amino acid sequence: CAWDRDRPRQETQYF.

The V gene is TRBV2, the J gene TRBJ2-7, with D perhaps matching TRBD1 (5 bases). V shed 7 bases and J shed 5 bases, with 15 bases lying between them. Germline V gives CDR1 SNHLY, CDR2 FYNNEI. The CDR3 has 13 residues. The CDR3: CASMWQGTHEQYF. CDR3 in DNA: TGTGCCAGCATGTGGCAGGGTACCCACGAGCAGTACTTC.

The chain carries TRBV27 and TRBJ1-1; D is unclear. Germline CDR1 MNHEY, CDR2 SMNVEV (reference sequence). Between the trimmed V and J ends, which lost 3 bases and 1 base, there was a span of 6 bases. CDR3 length: 13 residues. Here the CDR3 DNA reads TGTGCCAGCAGTTTCTCACAGAACACTGAAGCTTTCTTT. As protein: CASSFSQNTEAFF.

This rearrangement joins TRBV4-1 to TRBJ2-3, with 15 bases lining up with TRBD2. Germline-derived CDR1 and CDR2 are MGHRA and YSYEKL. The CDR3 is made up of 18 amino acids. J gave up 5 bases and V 4 bases, and 10 bases lay outside the gene matches. This chain's CDR3 is CASSREPGGLAGGDTQYF. CDR3 DNA sequence: TGCGCCAGCAGCCGAGAACCCGGGGGACTAGCGGGAGGAGATACGCAGTATTTT.

As for this clone: One end of the junction does not line up with germline, which may come from a read error. The CDR3: CVSSLDGGLYYGYTF. In nucleotides, the CDR3 is TGTGTCAGCAGCTTAGACGGGGGGCTGTACTATGGCTACACCTTC. This chain uses TRBV7-8 with TRBJ1-2; D possibly corresponds to TRBD1 (6 bases). The CDR3 contains 15 residues. Germline V CDR1 and CDR2: SGHVS, FQNEAQ.

This sequence joins TRBV11-2 and TRBJ2-7, with 7 positions matching TRBD2. The ends lost 6 bases at V and 0 bases at J; junction bases unmatched: 5. The CDR3 loop spans 14 amino acids. In germline, CDR1 is SGHAT, CDR2 FQNNGV. The CDR3 coding sequence is TGTGCCAGCAGTTGGGAGGGAAGCTCCTACGAGCAGTACTTC. Amino acids: CASSWEGSSYEQYF.

V is TRBV4-1 and J is TRBJ1-1; D uncertain. V gave up 1 base and J gave up 10 bases, with 10 bases separating them. The germline V gene has CDR1 MGHRA and CDR2 YSYEKL. This CDR3 has 12 amino acids. CDR3 residues: CASSQVYGGAFF. As DNA, the CDR3 is TGCGCCAGCAGCCAAGTGTACGGAGGAGCTTTCTTT.

The V and J genes are TRBV2 and TRBJ2-1, with D possibly matching TRBD2 (5 bases). This CDR3 region has 14 residues. V gave up 9 bases and J gave up 4 bases, with 16 bases separating them. CDR1 and CDR2 from the germline V gene are SNHLY and FYNNEI. CDR3: CARMEQTGYNEQFF. DNA for the CDR3: TGTGCCAGGATGGAGCAGACGGGATACAATGAGCAGTTCTTC.

V is TRBV7-6 and J is TRBJ1-2; a possible D gene is TRBD1 (5 bases). CDR1 and CDR2 from the germline V gene are SGHVS and FNYEAQ. This CDR3 contains 14 residues. Trimming shortened V by 2 bases and J by 4 bases, and 11 bases separated the two germline ends. CDR3 sequence reads: CASSLYAGIYGYTF. The CDR3 DNA reads as TGTGCCAGCAGCTTATATGCAGGGATCTATGGCTACACCTTC.

This chain joins TRBV4-2 and TRBJ2-2; D not certain. V lost 1 base, J lost 1 base, and 10 bases lay in between. The CDR3 sequence is 16 residues long. The germline V gene encodes CDR1 LGHNA and CDR2 YNFKEQ. The CDR3 DNA reads as TGTGCCAGCAGCCAAGTGAACCGGAGGAACACCGGGGAGCTGTTTTTT. Translated: CASSQVNRRNTGELFF.

The gene calls are TRBV27 and TRBJ1-1, with D perhaps matching TRBD1 (5 bases). CDR3 length: 15 residues. CDR1 is MNHEY, CDR2 SMNVEV, per germline (reference sequence). V was clipped by 6 bases and J by 1 base, with 15 bases between them. CDR3 sequence reads: CASSERHRKNTEAFF. CDR3 nucleotide sequence: TGTGCCAGCAGCGAGAGACACAGGAAGAACACTGAAGCTTTCTTT.

A few counts support this clone. This chain connects TRBV5-6 to TRBJ2-7; 7 bases are shared with TRBD2. Looked up from germline, CDR1 is SGHDT and CDR2 is YYEEEE. The CDR3 loop spans 14 amino acids. J gave up 1 base and V 4 bases, and 5 bases lay outside the gene matches. The CDR3 spells CASSRSGQSYEQYF. The DNA for the CDR3 is TGTGCCAGCAGCCGTAGCGGGCAATCCTACGAGCAGTACTTC. Filled out from reference TRBV5-6 and TRBJ2-7, the complete variable domain reads DAGVTQSPTHLIKTRGQQVTLRCSPKSGHDTVSWYQQALGQGPQFIFQYYEEEERQRGNFPDRFSGHQFPNYSSELNVNALLLGDSALYLCASSRSGQSYEQYFGPGTRLTVT.

V and J are TRBV10-2 and TRBJ2-1; D remains ambiguous. Germline CDR1 WSHSY, CDR2 SAAADI. Trimming stripped 6 bases from V and 10 bases from J, with 4 bases between. The length of the CDR3 is 9 residues. The CDR3 sequence: CASRTEQFF. The CDR3 DNA reads TGCGCCAGCAGGACAGAGCAGTTCTTC.

The V gene is TRBV6-6, the J gene TRBJ1-1, with D perhaps TRBD1 (5 bases). The length of the CDR3 is 15 residues. Per the germline V gene, CDR1 is MNHNY and CDR2 is SVGAGI (reference sequence). V gave up 0 bases and J gave up 1 base, with 9 bases separating them. The chain's CDR3 is CASSYSMTANTEAFF. The CDR3, as DNA: TGTGCCAGCAGTTACTCGATGACAGCGAACACTGAAGCTTTCTTT.

The chain has TRBV10-3 and TRBJ1-1; maybe TRBD1 (6 bases). Per the germline V gene, CDR1 is ENHRY and CDR2 is SYGVKD. Trimming took 5 bases from V and 4 from J, leaving 20 bases between them. The CDR3 loop spans 16 amino acids. The CDR3 spells CAISQQDYREGTEAFF. As DNA, the CDR3 is TGTGCCATCAGTCAACAAGATTACAGGGAAGGCACTGAAGCTTTCTTT.

The chain joins TRBV7-3 to TRBJ1-1; D is possibly TRBD1 (5 bases). CDR1 and CDR2 from the germline V gene are SGHTA and FQGTGA. CDR3 length: 14 residues. The V and J ends lost 5 bases and 3 bases respectively, with 13 bases between them. The CDR3 spells CASSPWGGDTEAFF. In DNA, the CDR3 is TGTGCCAGCAGCCCCTGGGGCGGGGACACTGAAGCTTTCTTT.

This clone appeared a single time. The chain joins TRBV2 to TRBJ1-2; possible D gene TRBD1, 6 bases. The CDR3 covers 16 residues. V was shortened by 3 bases and J by 5 bases, with 19 bases between the two germline ends. Germline V gene data show CDR1 as SNHLY and CDR2 as FYNNEI. CDR3 nucleotide sequence: TGTGCCAGCAGTGATGAGGACCCCGCTAGGGGGTATGGCTACACCTTC. Amino acid sequence: CASSDEDPARGYGYTF.

This sequence joins TRBV9 and TRBJ1-1, with TRBD1 as a possible D gene (5 bases). CDR1 SGDLS and CDR2 YYNGEE come from the germline V gene. This CDR3 spans 17 amino acids. V was shortened by 0 bases and J by 2 bases, with 17 bases between the two germline ends. Written as DNA, the CDR3 is TGTGCCAGCAGCGTAGCTGTCAGGGTCAGGGAAAACACTGAAGCTTTCTTT. Amino acids: CASSVAVRVRENTEAFF.